The clone carrying this TCR beta chain was detected only a few times. CDR3 size: 12 residues. CDR1 LNHNV and CDR2 YYDKDF come from the germline V gene (reference sequence). V lost 5 bases and J lost 0, with 4 bases in between. The record originates from a study of T-cell memory formation after mild COVID-19. Study as a whole: TCR clustering was largely donor specific.

Barcoded TCR alpha and TCR beta cDNA libraries with UMIs came from 5'RACE using constant-segment primers. TCRdb passed the 5' RACE reads through MiXCR, listing each CDR3 protein once. Of about 190,000 distinct CDR3 sequences in the sample, about a sixth were seen once. This TCR was recovered from an adult woman who had mild COVID-19 (a few samples of this study predate the infection). Cell type and time point are not known. The sequencing sample was made of PBMCs or a T cell subset sorted from them (not recorded which). J is TRBJ1-1 and V is TRBV15; D remains ambiguous. CDR3 coding DNA: TGTGCCACCAGCTCGATGAACACTGAAGCTTTCTTT. It encodes CATSSMNTEAFF.